A single sample gave rise to the 18 T cell receptor beta chains below, sequenced in a study of CD8 T cells in ankylosing spondylitis. Each CDR3 protein is one row after TCRdb ran MiXCR on the 5' RACE reads. The data show roughly 130,000 distinct CDR3 sequences, with around 7% seen just once and more than 10% held by the top ten. The source material was blood, either unsorted or a sorted T cell fraction (not recorded which). The receptors were sampled from a male donor with ankylosing spondylitis or in good health (not recorded which).

This clonotype was seen ten or more times. The chain joins TRBV5-1 to TRBJ1-1; tentative D call: TRBD1 (6 bases). The CDR3 extends over 14 amino acids. The germline gives CDR1 SGHRS, CDR2 YFSETQ. V lost 0 bases, J lost 3 bases, and 9 bases lay in between. CDR3 in DNA: TGCGCCAGCAGCTTGGGGGGGGGCGACACTGAAGCTTTCTTT. This sequence encodes CASSLGGGDTEAFF.

The V and J genes are TRBV12-3 or TRBV12-4 and TRBJ2-7, with D possibly being TRBD2 (6 bases). This CDR3 comprises 13 residues. V gave up 3 bases and J gave up 6 bases, with 12 bases separating them. The CDR3: CASSFVGGTEQYF. In DNA, the CDR3 is TGTGCCAGCAGTTTCGTTGGGGGGACCGAGCAGTACTTC.

The table lists this clonotype with many counts. This chain joins TRBV12-3 or TRBV12-4 and TRBJ1-1; tentatively, D is TRBD1 (5 bases). The CDR3 extends over 15 amino acids. With 5 bases removed from V and 2 bases from J, the gap between germline ends came to 15 bases. Written as DNA, the CDR3 is TGTGCCAGCAGTCTAAGGAGGCAGGGAAACACTGAAGCTTTCTTT. This translates into CASSLRRQGNTEAFF.

This rearrangement joins TRBV7-9 to TRBJ1-4; 7 bases agree with TRBD1. The CDR3 extends over 15 amino acids. Germline V gives CDR1 SEHNR, CDR2 FQNEAQ (reference sequence). The V and J ends lost 4 bases and 0 bases, in that order; junction bases with no gene match: 2. Here the CDR3 reads CASSSGQSTNEKLFF. The CDR3 region has the DNA TGTGCCAGCAGCTCGGGACAGTCAACTAATGAAAAACTGTTTTTT. The entire variable domain, with the rest obtained from reference TRBV7-9 and TRBJ1-4, is as follows: DTGVSQNPRHKITKRGQNVTFRCDPISEHNRLYWYRQTLGQGPEFLTYFQNEAQLEKSRLLSDRFSAERPKGSFSTLEIQRTEQGDSAMYLCASSSGQSTNEKLFFGSGTQLSVL.

This clonotype was picked up many times. The chain is built from TRBV12-3 or TRBV12-4 and TRBJ1-5; D is uncertain. Trimming shortened V by 6 bases and J by 0 bases, and 9 bases separated the two germline ends. The CDR3 totals 14 residues. The CDR3 here is CASRFLNSNQPQHF. CDR3 DNA: TGTGCCAGCAGGTTCCTGAATAGCAATCAGCCCCAGCATTTT.

This clonotype was seen at least ten times. The chain links TRBV27 to TRBJ2-7; 8 bases map to TRBD2. Losses at the gene ends were 6 bases for V and 4 bases for J; bases not matched to a gene: 11. The CDR3 consists of 15 residues. From germline, CDR1 is MNHEY and CDR2 SMNVEV (reference sequence). CDR3 DNA: TGTGCCAGCAGCTCCAGCGGCGGGGGGTATTACGAGCAGTACTTC. It encodes CASSSSGGGYYEQYF.

This clonotype was detected ten times or more. The rearrangement links TRBV28 to TRBJ2-1, with 14 bases that match TRBD2. The V gene end was trimmed by 3 bases and the J gene end by 1 base; junction bases not matched to a gene: 11. CDR3 length: 20 residues. CDR1 MDHEN and CDR2 SYDVKM come from the germline V gene. CDR3 bases: TGTGCCAGCAGTTTGGCCCCGCGACTAGCGGGAGGGCGGTCCTACAATGAGCAGTTCTTC. Protein sequence: CASSLAPRLAGGRSYNEQFF.

In its sample, this clonotype was seen many times. The chain joins TRBV7-9 to TRBJ1-2; D gene uncertain. With 5 bases removed from V and 0 bases from J, the gap between germline ends came to 4 bases. CDR3 length equals 12 residues. Germline V gene data show CDR1 as SEHNR and CDR2 as FQNEAQ (reference sequence). The CDR3 coding sequence is TGTGCCAGCAGCCGTGCTAACTATGGCTACACCTTC. Encoded protein: CASSRANYGYTF.

This clonotype has ten or more counts. The rearrangement uses TRBV20-1 and TRBJ2-1, with D tentatively TRBD2 (6 bases). The V end was cut by 3 bases, the J end by 0 bases, with 15 bases between. Germline assignment: CDR1 DFQATT and CDR2 SNEGSKA (reference sequence). The CDR3 is 16 residues long. CDR3 DNA sequence: TGCAGTGCTAGCGCCCATCTAGCGAGCTCCTACAATGAGCAGTTCTTC. Translated: CSASAHLASSYNEQFF.

This clonotype was found many times. J is TRBJ2-3 and V is TRBV6-2 or TRBV6-3; D unclear. The CDR3 is 14 amino acids. V was trimmed by 11 bases and J by 1 base, leaving 16 bases between them. Germline V gene sequence: CDR1 MNHEY, CDR2 SVGEGT. The CDR3 spells CASGRGWRTDTQYF. DNA for the CDR3: TGTGCCTCTGGTCGTGGGTGGCGCACAGATACGCAGTATTTT.

In the case of this clonotype: A much larger clone differs from this one at a single base, so this may be a read error. The chain carries TRBV20-1 and TRBJ2-7, with D tentatively TRBD1 or TRBD2 (6 bases each). The CDR3 consists of 14 residues. Deletions cut 3 bases from V and 6 bases from J, with 18 bases between. CDR1 is DFQATT, CDR2 SNEGSKA, per germline (reference sequence). DNA of the CDR3: TGCAGTGCTAGTGATAGGGGGGTCCGCTGCGAGCAGTACTTC. Protein sequence: CSASDRGVRCEQYF.

This clonotype was observed many times. This CDR3 is CASRLGTSGSSAQFF. The CDR3 nucleotides are TGTGCCAGCAGACTTGGGACTAGCGGGAGTAGTGCGCAGTTCTTC. This rearrangement joins TRBV28 to TRBJ2-1; 14 nucleotides agree with TRBD2. The CDR3 is made up of 15 amino acids. Germline V gene sequence: CDR1 MDHEN, CDR2 SYDVKM. J lost 12 bases, V lost 6 bases, and 10 bases had no gene match. The complete variable domain, with remaining parts taken from reference TRBV28 and TRBJ2-1, reads DVKVTQSSRYLVKRTGEKVFLECVQDMDHENMFWYRQDPGLGLRLIYFSYDVKMKEKGDIPEGYSVSREKKERFSLILESASTNQTSMYLCASRLGTSGSSAQFFGPGTRLTVL.

Only one count was recorded for this clonotype. This chain joins TRBV27 and TRBJ2-2; D unclear. The CDR3 has 15 amino acids. Germline V gives CDR1 MNHEY, CDR2 SMNVEV (reference sequence). V shed 5 bases and J shed 4 bases, with 14 bases lying between them. The CDR3 DNA reads TGTGCCAGCAGTAGCCCTCACTTTTCCACCGGGGAGCTGTTTTTT. This codes for CASSSPHFSTGELFF.

This clonotype was counted at least ten times. The chain has TRBV6-5 and TRBJ2-3; no reliable D call. The CDR3 spans 15 residues. V was trimmed by 4 bases and J by 3 bases, leaving 14 bases between them. Germline CDR1 reads MNHEY; CDR2 reads SVGAGI. CDR3 region: CASSSPHGHTDTQYF. CDR3 bases: TGTGCCAGCAGTTCGCCCCACGGTCATACAGATACGCAGTATTTT.

This clonotype occurred a few times. The genes are TRBV15 and TRBJ2-7; 7 bases are a match to TRBD1. In germline, CDR1 is LNHNV, CDR2 YYDKDF (reference sequence). The CDR3 contains 14 residues. The trim removed 1 base at V and 0 bases at J, leaving 0 bases unmatched. The CDR3 sequence: CATSRGDSSYEQYF. CDR3 DNA: TGTGCCACCAGCAGAGGGGACAGCTCCTACGAGCAGTACTTC.

The chain recombines TRBV9 with TRBJ2-2, with TRBD2 as a possible D gene (6 bases). Trimming left V 0 bases short and J 1 base short, with 7 bases between. The CDR3 has 15 residues. Germline V CDR1 and CDR2: SGDLS, YYNGEE. CDR3 sequence (DNA): TGTGCCAGCAGCGTAGACGGGGGGAACACCGGGGAGCTGTTTTTT. Protein product: CASSVDGGNTGELFF.

This clonotype occurred many times. This rearrangement joins TRBV3-1 to TRBJ1-2; D call uncertain. In germline, CDR1 is LGHDT, CDR2 YNNKEL (reference sequence). There are 13 residues in the CDR3. With 1 base removed from V and 3 bases from J, the gap between germline ends came to 6 bases. CDR3 amino acids: CASSQGTDYGYTF. In nucleotides, the CDR3 is TGTGCCAGCAGCCAAGGGACTGACTATGGCTACACCTTC.

This clonotype came up many times. CDR3 region: CSARGPREPGELFF. DNA for the CDR3: TGCAGTGCTAGAGGGCCCCGGGAACCCGGGGAGCTGTTTTTT. This rearrangement joins TRBV20-1 to TRBJ2-2; maybe TRBD2 (5 bases). Germline CDR1 and CDR2: DFQATT and SNEGSKA (reference sequence). V lost 1 base and J 6 bases, leaving 12 bases between the germline ends. The CDR3 has 14 residues.